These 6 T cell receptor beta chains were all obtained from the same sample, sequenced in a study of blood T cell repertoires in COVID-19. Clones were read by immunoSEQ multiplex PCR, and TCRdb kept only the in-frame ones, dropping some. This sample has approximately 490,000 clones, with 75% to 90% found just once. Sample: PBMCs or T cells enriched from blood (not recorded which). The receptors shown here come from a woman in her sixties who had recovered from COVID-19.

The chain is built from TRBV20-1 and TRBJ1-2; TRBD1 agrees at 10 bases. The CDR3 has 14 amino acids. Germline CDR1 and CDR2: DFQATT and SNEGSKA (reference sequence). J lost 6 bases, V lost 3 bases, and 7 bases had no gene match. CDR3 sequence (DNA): TGCAGTGCTAGTCAATTCGGGACAGGGGATGGCTACACCTTC. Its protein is CSASQFGTGDGYTF.

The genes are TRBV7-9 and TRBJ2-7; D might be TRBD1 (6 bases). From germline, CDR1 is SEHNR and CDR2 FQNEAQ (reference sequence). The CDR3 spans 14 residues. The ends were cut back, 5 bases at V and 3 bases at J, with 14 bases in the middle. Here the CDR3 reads CASSRPGHNYEQYF. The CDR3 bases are TGTGCCAGCAGCCGTCCGGGACATAACTACGAGCAGTACTTC.

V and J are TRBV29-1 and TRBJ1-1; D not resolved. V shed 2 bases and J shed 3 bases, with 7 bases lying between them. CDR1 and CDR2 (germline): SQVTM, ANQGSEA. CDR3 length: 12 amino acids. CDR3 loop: CSVEIADTEAFF. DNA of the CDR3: TGCAGCGTTGAAATTGCGGACACTGAAGCTTTCTTT.

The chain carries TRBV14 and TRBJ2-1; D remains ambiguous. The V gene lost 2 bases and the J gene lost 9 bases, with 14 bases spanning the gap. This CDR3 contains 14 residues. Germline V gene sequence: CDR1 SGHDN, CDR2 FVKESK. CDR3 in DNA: TGTGCCAGCAGCCAACCTGCGACCCCGGGTGAGCAGTTCTTC. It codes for CASSQPATPGEQFF.

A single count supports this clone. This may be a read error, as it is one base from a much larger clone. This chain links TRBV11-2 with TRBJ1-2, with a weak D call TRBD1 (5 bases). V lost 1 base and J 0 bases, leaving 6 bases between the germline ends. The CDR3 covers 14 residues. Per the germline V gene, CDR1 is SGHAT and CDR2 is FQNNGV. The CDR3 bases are TGTGCCAGCAGCTTAGCCAGGGCTAACTATGGCTACACCTTC. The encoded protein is CASSLARANYGYTF.

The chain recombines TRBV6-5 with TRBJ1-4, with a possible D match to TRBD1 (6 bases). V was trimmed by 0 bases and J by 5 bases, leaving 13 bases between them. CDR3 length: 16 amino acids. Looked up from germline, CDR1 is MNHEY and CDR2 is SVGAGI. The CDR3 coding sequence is TGTGCCAGCAGTTACTCGAGTGGGGGCGGGAATGAAAAACTGTTTTTT. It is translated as CASSYSSGGGNEKLFF.